This note documents a single T cell receptor beta chain sequence. Grouping used clinical history reported by participants in a survey and questionnaire. The sample comes from a study of blood T cell repertoires in COVID-19. Whole-study context: The study drew acute and convalescent COVID-19 samples from the United States, Italy and Spain. T cells, B-cell-depleted T cells, or PBMCs supplied cDNA or gDNA.

Authors' analysis steps: Estimation of nucleated cell counts was performed using reference gene primer amplification. Here immunoSEQ multiplex PCR was the method, and the copy in TCRdb shows in-frame clones only, minus some. For V, J and clone size, that table is used; D and trimming come from the DNA. Altogether a few hundred thousand clones are present, about 91% being singletons, with the ten largest covering about 1.2%. This TCR was sampled from a woman between 40 and 50 years old with acute COVID-19. The material sequenced was PBMCs or T cells enriched from blood (not recorded which).

CDR3 sequence: CASSQVGQSSEAFF. The CDR3 DNA is TGTGCCAGCAGCCAAGTGGGACAGTCCTCTGAAGCTTTCTTT. The rearrangement uses TRBV3-1 (or the pseudogene TRBV3-2) and TRBJ1-1; 7 positions agree with TRBD1. CDR1 LGHDT and CDR2 YNNKEL come from the germline V gene (reference sequence). CDR3 length: 14 amino acids. Trimming removed 1 base from V and 6 bases from J; junction bases left unmatched: 5.